This TCR delta chain was recorded in a study of gamma-delta chains in newborns, infants, children. Study background: Microbial exposure reportedly drives polyclonal innate γδ T cell expansion after birth.

CDR1 is GEAIGNYY and CDR2 is EKD in the germline V gene. The CDR3 totals 19 residues. TCRdb re-called clones from the reads via CATT. The sample contains about 3,500 delta-chain clones, 0.5% to 0.7% of which appear only once. This clone was observed a few times. The protein TCRdb lists belongs to a much larger clone and differs from this DNA's translation at residue 4, which points to a read error; the protein shown is made from the DNA. This receptor was taken from a child who was a newborn, infant or young child, either healthy, febrile or measles-vaccinated (not recorded which). The chain carries TRDV2 and TRDJ3, with 9 bases fitting TRDD3. The specimen was blood. CDR3 region: CACGTLGIRSSWDTRQMFF. The CDR3 nucleotides read TGTGCCTGTGGCACCTTGGGGATACGTAGCTCCTGGGACACCCGACAGATGTTTTTC.